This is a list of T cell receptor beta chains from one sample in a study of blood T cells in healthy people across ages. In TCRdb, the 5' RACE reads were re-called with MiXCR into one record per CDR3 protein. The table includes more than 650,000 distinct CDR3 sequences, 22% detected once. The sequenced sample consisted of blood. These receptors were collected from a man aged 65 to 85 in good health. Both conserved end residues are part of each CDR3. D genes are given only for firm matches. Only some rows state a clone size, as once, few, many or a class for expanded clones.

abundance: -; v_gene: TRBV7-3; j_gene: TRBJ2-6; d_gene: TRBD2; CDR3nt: TGTGCCAGCAGCTTATTAAGCAGCGGGAGAGTTTCTGGGGCCAACGTCTTGACTTTC; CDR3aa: CASSLLSSGRVSGANVLTF
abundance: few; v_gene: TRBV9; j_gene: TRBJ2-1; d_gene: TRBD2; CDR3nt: TGTGCCAGCAGCCCCGGGACTAGCGGTATGGATGAGCAGTTCTTC; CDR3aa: CASSPGTSGMDEQFF
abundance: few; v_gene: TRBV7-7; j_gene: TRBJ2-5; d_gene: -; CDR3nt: TGTGCCAGCAGCTTGAGGGAGTATGAGGAGACCCAGTACTTC; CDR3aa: CASSLREYEETQYF
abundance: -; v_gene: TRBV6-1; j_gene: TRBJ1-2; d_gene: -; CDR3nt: TGTGCCAGCAGTGGGATCTATGGCTACACCTTC; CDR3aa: CASSGIYGYTF
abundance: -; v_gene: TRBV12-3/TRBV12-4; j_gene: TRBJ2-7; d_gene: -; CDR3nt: TGTGCCAGCAGTTTAGAGGGGTTTTCGTCGAGCGAGCAGTACTTC; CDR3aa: CASSLEGFSSSEQYF
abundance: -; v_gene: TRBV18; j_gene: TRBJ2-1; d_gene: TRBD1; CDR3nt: TGTGCCAGCTCACCTCCGGGACAGATCTACAATGAGCAGTTCTTC; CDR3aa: CASSPPGQIYNEQFF
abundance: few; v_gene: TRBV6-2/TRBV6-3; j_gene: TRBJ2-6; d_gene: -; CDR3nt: TGTGCCAGCAGAACAGGGTCTGGGGCCAACGTCCTGACTTTC; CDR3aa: CASRTGSGANVLTF
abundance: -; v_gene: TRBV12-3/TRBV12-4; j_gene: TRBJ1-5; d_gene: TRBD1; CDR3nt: TGTGCCAGCAGCCTGACAGGGTGGCAGCCCCAGCATTTT; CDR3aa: CASSLTGWQPQHF
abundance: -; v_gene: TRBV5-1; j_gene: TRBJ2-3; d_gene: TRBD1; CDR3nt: TGCGCCAGCAGCTCTCGACAGGGGGGAGATACGCAGTATTTT; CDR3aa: CASSSRQGGDTQYF
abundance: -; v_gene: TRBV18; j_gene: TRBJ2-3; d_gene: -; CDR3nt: TGTGCCAGCTCACCAAGAAGGGGAGATACGCAGTATTTT; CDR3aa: CASSPRRGDTQYF
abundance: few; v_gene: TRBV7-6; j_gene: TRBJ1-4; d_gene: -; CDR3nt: TGTGCCAGCAGCTTAGGCACAGGGATAAGTGAAAAACTGTTTTTT; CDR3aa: CASSLGTGISEKLFF
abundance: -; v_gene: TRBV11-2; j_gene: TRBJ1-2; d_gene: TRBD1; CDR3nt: TGTGCCAGCAGCGTACCGGGACAGGGGGCTTCCACCTTC; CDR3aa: CASSVPGQGASTF
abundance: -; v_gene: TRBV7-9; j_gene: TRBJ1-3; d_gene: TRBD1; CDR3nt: TGTGCCAGCAGCCTACAGGGGGACACCATATATTTT; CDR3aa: CASSLQGDTIYF
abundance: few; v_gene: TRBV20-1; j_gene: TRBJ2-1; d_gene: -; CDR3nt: TGCAGTGCTAGAGGGCGGATCTCCTACAATGAGCAGTTCTTC; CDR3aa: CSARGRISYNEQFF
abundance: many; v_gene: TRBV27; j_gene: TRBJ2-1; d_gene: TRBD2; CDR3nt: TGTGCCAGCAGTTTTAGGGCGGGGGGTAGCTCCTACAATGAGCAGTTCTTC; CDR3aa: CASSFRAGGSSYNEQFF
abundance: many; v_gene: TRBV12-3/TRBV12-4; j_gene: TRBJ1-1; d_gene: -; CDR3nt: TGTGCCAGCAGTTTCGTCTCACAGTTGAACACTGAAGCTTTCTTT; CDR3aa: CASSFVSQLNTEAFF
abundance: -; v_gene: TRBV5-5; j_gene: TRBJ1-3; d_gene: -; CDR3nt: TGTGCCAGCAGCTTGTGGGGTCCTGGAAACACCATATATTTT; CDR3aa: CASSLWGPGNTIYF
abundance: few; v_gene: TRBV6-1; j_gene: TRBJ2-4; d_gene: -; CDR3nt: TGTGCCAGCAGTGACAGGGGTGAAGCCAAAAACATTCAGTACTTC; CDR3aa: CASSDRGEAKNIQYF
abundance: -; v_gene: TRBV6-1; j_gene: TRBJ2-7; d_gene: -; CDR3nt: TGTGCCAGCAGTGAAGGCGGCCGATCCTACGAGCAGTACTTC; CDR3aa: CASSEGGRSYEQYF
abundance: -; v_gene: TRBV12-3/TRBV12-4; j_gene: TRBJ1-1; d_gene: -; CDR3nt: TGTGCCAGCAGTTTAAATCGGCCTGGGGCTTTCTTT; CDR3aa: CASSLNRPGAFF
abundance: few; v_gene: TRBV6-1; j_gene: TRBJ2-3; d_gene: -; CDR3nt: TGTGCCAGCAGTGAATCATGGTCCACAGATACGCAGTATTTT; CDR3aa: CASSESWSTDTQYF
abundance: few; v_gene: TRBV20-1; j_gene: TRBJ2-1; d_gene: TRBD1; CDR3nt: TGCAGTGCTAGAGATATGGGGACAGCACACAATGAGCAGTTCTTC; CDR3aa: CSARDMGTAHNEQFF
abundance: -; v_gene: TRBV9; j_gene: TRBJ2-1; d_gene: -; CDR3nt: TGTGCCAGCAGCGTAGAGTTGAGGGGTAATGAGCAGTTCTTC; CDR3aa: CASSVELRGNEQFF
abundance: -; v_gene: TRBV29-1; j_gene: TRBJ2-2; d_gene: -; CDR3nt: TGCAGCGTTAGGATGGGGCCCAACACCGGGGAGCTGTTTTTT; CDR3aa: CSVRMGPNTGELFF
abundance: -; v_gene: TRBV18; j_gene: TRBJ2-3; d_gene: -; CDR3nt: TGTGCCAGCTCACCTTACCAGAGCACAGATACGCAGTATTTT; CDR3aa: CASSPYQSTDTQYF
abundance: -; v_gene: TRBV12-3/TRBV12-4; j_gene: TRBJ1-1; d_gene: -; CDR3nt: TGTGCCAGCAGTTTGATGGTCCCGCGCAGGGCTGAAGCTTTCTTT; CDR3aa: CASSLMVPRRAEAFF
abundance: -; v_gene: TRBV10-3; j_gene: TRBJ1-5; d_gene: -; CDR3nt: TGTGCCATCGCAGGGTCCAATCAGCCCCAGCATTTT; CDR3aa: CAIAGSNQPQHF
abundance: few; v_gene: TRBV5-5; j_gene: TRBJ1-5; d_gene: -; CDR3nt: TGTGCCAGCAGCTCGGACCGCTTTAGCAATCAGCCCCAGCATTTT; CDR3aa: CASSSDRFSNQPQHF
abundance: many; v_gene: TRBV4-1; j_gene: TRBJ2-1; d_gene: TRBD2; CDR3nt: TGCGCCAGCAGCCAATCTGGGACTAGTAACAATGAGCAGTTCTTC; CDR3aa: CASSQSGTSNNEQFF
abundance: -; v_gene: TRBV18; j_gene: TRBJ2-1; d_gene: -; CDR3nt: TGTGCCAGCTCACCACCTTCAGCAATGAGTTTACGGGAGCAGTTCTTC; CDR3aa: CASSPPSAMSLREQFF
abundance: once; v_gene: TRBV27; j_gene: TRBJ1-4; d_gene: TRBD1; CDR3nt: TGTGCCAGCAGTGTTAGACAGGGTGGTGAAAAACTGTTTTTT; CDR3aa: CASSVRQGGEKLFF
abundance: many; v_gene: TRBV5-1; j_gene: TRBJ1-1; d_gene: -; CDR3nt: TGCGCCAGCAGTGGAGTTTGGGTAGGCGCCCCGATGAACACTGAAGCTTTCTTT; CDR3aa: CASSGVWVGAPMNTEAFF
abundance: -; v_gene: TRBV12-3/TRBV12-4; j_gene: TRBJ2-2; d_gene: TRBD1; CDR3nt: TGTGCCAGCAGTCCTCACAGGGGGTCCGGGGAGCTGTTTTTT; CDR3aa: CASSPHRGSGELFF
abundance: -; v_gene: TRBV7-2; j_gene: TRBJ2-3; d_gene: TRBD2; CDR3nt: TGTGCCAGCAGCTTAGCGCGTACGCGGGGGACCCGGTATTTT; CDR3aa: CASSLARTRGTRYF
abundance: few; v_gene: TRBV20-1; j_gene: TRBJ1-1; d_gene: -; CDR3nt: TGCAGTGCTAGGGGCGGGAGCTACACTGAAGCTTTCTTT; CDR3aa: CSARGGSYTEAFF
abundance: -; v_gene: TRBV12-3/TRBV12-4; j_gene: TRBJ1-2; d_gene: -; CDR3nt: TGTGCCAGCAGTTTGTCACGCGGCTATGGCTACACCTTC; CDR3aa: CASSLSRGYGYTF
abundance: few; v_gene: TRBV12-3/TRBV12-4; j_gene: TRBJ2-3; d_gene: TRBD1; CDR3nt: TGTGCCAGCATGGGGGACAGGGGGATTGGAACAGATACGCAGTATTTT; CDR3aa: CASMGDRGIGTDTQYF
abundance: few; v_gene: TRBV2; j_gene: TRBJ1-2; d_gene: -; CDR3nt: TGTGCCAGCAGTGAAGGGACCTTCTATGGCTACACCTTC; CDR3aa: CASSEGTFYGYTF
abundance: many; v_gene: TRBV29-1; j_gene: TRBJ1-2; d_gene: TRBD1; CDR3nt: TGCAGCGTTGGGGGACAGGGTGACTATGGCTACACCTTC; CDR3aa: CSVGGQGDYGYTF
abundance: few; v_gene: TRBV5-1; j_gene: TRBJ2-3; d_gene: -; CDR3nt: TGCGCCAGCAGCTTGGGCCCGGGAAGAGCCACAGATACGCAGTATTTT; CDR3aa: CASSLGPGRATDTQYF
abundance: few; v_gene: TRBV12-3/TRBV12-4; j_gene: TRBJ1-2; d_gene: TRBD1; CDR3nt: TGTGCCAGCAGTTTAGCGCTACAGGGGCCCTATGGCTACACCTTC; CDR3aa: CASSLALQGPYGYTF
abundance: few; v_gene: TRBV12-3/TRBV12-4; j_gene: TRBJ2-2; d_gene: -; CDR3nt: TGTGCCAGCAGCCCTCTGGGGGGCCAGGCCGGGGAGCTGTTTTTT; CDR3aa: CASSPLGGQAGELFF
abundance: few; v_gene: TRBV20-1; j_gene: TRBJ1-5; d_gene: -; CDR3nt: TGCAGTGCCAATCCGGGGGCAAACAATCAGCCCCAGCATTTT; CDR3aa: CSANPGANNQPQHF
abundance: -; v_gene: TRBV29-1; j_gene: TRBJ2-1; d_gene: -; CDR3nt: TGCAGCGTCCACGGGACTCAATCCTACAATGAGCAGTTCTTC; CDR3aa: CSVHGTQSYNEQFF
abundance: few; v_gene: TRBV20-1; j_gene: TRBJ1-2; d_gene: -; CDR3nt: TGCAGTGCTAGAGATGACCCTATGATCACCTTC; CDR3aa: CSARDDPMITF
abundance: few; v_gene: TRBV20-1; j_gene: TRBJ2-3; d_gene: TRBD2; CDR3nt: TGCAGTGCTAGAGATATGACTAGCGGAGGTGGAGTGGGTACGCAGTATTTT; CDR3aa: CSARDMTSGGGVGTQYF
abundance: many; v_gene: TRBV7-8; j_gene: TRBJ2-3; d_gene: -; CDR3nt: TGTGCCAGCAGCTTAGCCAGTCTCCTTACAGATACGCAGTATTTT; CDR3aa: CASSLASLLTDTQYF
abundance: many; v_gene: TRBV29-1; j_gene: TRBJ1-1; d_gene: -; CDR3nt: TGCAGCGTTGAAGATGGTTGGACAGAGGGAGCTTTCTTT; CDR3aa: CSVEDGWTEGAFF